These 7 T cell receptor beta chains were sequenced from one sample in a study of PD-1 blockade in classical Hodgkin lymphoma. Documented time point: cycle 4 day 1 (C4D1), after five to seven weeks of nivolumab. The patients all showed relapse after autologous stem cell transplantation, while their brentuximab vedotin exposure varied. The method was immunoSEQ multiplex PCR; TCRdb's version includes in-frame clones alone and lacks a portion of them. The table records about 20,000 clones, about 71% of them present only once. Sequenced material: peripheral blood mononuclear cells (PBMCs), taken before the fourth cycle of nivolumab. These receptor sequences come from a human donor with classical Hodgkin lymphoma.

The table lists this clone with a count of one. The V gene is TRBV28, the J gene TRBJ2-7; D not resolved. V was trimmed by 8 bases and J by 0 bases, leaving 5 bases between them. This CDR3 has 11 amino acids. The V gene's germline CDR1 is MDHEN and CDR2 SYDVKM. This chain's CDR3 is CASALSYEQYF. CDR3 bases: TGTGCCAGCGCCCTCTCCTACGAGCAGTACTTC.

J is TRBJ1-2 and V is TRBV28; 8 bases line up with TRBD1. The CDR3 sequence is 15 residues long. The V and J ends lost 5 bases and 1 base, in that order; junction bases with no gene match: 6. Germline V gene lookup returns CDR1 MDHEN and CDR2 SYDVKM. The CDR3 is CASSTYRGNNYGYTF. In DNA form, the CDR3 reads TGTGCCAGCAGTACCTACAGGGGGAATAACTATGGCTACACCTTC.

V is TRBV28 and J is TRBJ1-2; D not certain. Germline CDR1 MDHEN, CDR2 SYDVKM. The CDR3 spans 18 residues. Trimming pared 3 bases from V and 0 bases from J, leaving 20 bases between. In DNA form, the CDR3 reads TGTGCCAGCAGTTTCATGTGGCACGACCTCGATACTAACTATGGCTACACCTTC. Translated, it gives CASSFMWHDLDTNYGYTF.

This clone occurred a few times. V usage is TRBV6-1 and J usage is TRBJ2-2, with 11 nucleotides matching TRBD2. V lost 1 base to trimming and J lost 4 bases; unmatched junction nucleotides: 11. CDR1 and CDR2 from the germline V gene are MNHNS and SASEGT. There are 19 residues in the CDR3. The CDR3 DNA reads TGTGCCAGCAGTGAAGAGGCACTAGCGGGAGCGGGAGGCACCGGGGAGCTGTTTTTT. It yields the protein CASSEEALAGAGGTGELFF.

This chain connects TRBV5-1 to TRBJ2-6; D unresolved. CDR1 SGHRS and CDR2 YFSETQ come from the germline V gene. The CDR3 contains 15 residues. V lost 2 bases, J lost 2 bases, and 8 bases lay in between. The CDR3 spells CASSLAAAGANVLTF. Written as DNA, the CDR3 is TGCGCCAGCAGCTTAGCAGCTGCTGGGGCCAACGTCCTGACTTTC.

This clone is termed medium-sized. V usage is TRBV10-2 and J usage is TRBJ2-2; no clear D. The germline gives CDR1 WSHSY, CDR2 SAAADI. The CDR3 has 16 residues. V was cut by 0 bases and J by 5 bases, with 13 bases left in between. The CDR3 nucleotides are TGCGCCAGCAGTGAGTCAGCGTATCTGGGTACCGGGGAGCTGTTTTTT. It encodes CASSESAYLGTGELFF.

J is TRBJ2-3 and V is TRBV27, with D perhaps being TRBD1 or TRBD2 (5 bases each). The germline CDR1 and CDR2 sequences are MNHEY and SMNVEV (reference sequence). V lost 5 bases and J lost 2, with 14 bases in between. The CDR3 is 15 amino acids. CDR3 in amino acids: CASSLMGPHTDTQYF. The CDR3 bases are TGTGCCAGCAGTCTCATGGGACCTCACACAGATACGCAGTATTTT.